Detailed here is one T cell receptor beta chain. The data originate from a study of blood T cell repertoires in COVID-19. Whole-study context: Samples taken during acute and convalescent COVID-19 were collected in the United States, Italy and Spain. T cells, B-cell-depleted T cells, or PBMCs supplied cDNA or gDNA.

The data were produced by immunoSEQ multiplex PCR, yet TCRdb's version contains in-frame clones alone and is incomplete. Among 300,000 or so clones listed, approximately 87% were seen once. This CDR3 comprises 15 residues. The sample consisted of peripheral blood. The rearrangement joins TRBV21-1 to TRBJ1-1; the table names TRBD1, a call not compared with the DNA. TRBV21-1 is an annotated pseudogene. The receptor's source is a woman aged 40 to 50 who had recovered from COVID-19. The CDR3 coding sequence is TGTGCCAGCACCACCGACAGGGAAACGAACACTGAAGCTTTCTTT. Residues: CASTTDRETNTEAFF.